This T cell receptor beta chain is drawn from a study of cytomegalovirus exposure and HLA in healthy donors. For the study at large: Among the 300 to 500 genotyped donors, 81% were placed in the Caucasian-associated ancestry cluster.

Study-wide findings and caveats: A few chains linked to CMV were shown in vitro to be specific for CMV antigens.

This CDR3 is built from 11 residues. Germline-derived CDR1 and CDR2 are SEHNR and FQNEAQ (reference sequence). Trimming removed 5 bases from V and 5 bases from J, with 3 bases in between. The PCR ran on 60 Vbeta and 13 Jbeta primers. Using immunoSEQ multiplex PCR, the repertoire was profiled, and TCRdb retains in-frame clones only, with some absent. The sample holds roughly 250,000 clones, roughly 80% seen once. On this clone: Its target is unknown.

The J gene is TRBJ1-4, the V gene TRBV7-9, with D unclear. Sample: PBMCs. The receptor was isolated from a girl aged 2 to 10 in good health and CMV-seronegative. The CDR3 region has the DNA TGTGCCAGCAGCGTAAATGAAAAACTGTTTTTT. Translation: CASSVNEKLFF.